Following are 20 T cell receptor beta chains from one sample sequenced in a study of regulatory T cells in long-lasting Graves disease (TCRdb year 2021). Library prep was done by multiplex PCR. The sequencer listed for this sample is Illumina HiSeq 4000. TCR beta libraries were built with iRepertoire HTBI primers and Arm-PCR amplification of CDR3 regions. In-frame beta chains were kept once TCRdb had trimmed the public reads at Q25 with fastp and called clones with MiXCR. Identical CDR3 protein sequences are pooled into one entry, listed with their most common genes and DNA. For this sample the table gives under 450,000 distinct CDR3 sequences, of which approximately 10% were detected only once. The ten top clones hold 15% to 20% of the sample. Sample time point, as interpreted from the label and publication: newly diagnosed GD, antithyroid drugs for less than 3 months. RNA was extracted from PBMCs in TRIzol for both TCR sequencing and RNA sequencing.

The sample also formed part of further work on T cells in Graves' hyperthyroidism and ophthalmopathy.

The source was peripheral blood mononuclear cells (PBMCs), collected at new diagnosis, from a patient treated with antithyroid drugs. Every receptor here comes from a woman between 18 and 29 years old with Graves disease. Donor details come from another sample of the same person, matched by shared clones.

The rearrangement links TRBV4-3 to TRBJ2-7; possibly TRBD1 for D (6 bases). Germline assignment: CDR1 LGHNA and CDR2 YSLEER. Trimming pared 3 bases from V and 5 bases from J, leaving 17 bases between. CDR3 length: 15 residues. The CDR3 nucleotides read TGCGCCAGCAGCCACTCAGGGGAGCAGTGGGACGAGCAGTACTTC. Amino acid sequence: CASSHSGEQWDEQYF.

This clonotype has ten or more counts. The rearrangement links TRBV12-3 or TRBV12-4 to TRBJ2-1; the D is unclear. The CDR3 spans 17 residues. V lost 6 bases and J 5 bases, leaving 23 bases between the germline ends. DNA for the CDR3: TGTGCCAGCAGACCCTCCGCCCCGCTCGTGATGAACAATGAGCAGTTCTTC. It yields the protein CASRPSAPLVMNNEQFF.

This clonotype was counted ten times or more. V and J are TRBV6-1 and TRBJ2-5; TRBD2 aligns across 8 bases. V dropped 7 bases and J dropped 6; count of bases not matched to a gene: 13. CDR3 length: 15 residues. Germline CDR1 and CDR2: MNHNS and SASEGT. The chain's CDR3 is CASTVTGGPRKTQYF. The CDR3 DNA is TGTGCCAGCACCGTAACGGGAGGGCCTAGGAAGACCCAGTACTTC.

This clonotype was seen ten or more times. The chain employs TRBV24-1 and TRBJ2-1; 11 bases match TRBD2. CDR1 KGHDR and CDR2 SFDVKD come from the germline V gene. The CDR3 is 16 amino acids. After removal of 3 bases from V and 10 bases from J, the junction contained 10 bases not matched to a gene. The CDR3 spells CATSDGGTSGLVEQFF. The DNA for the CDR3 is TGTGCCACCAGTGATGGCGGGACTAGCGGCCTCGTCGAGCAGTTCTTC.

This clonotype appeared many times. This chain links TRBV29-1 with TRBJ1-1, with 8 bases matching TRBD1. From germline, CDR1 is SQVTM and CDR2 ANQGSEA. The CDR3 has 13 residues. V lost 7 bases and J lost 1; bases outside the gene matches: 5. CDR3 nucleotide sequence: TGCAGCGCCATGACAGGGGCGAACACTGAAGCTTTCTTT. Its translation is CSAMTGANTEAFF.

At least ten counts were recorded for this clonotype. The rearrangement uses TRBV13 and TRBJ2-3, with D perhaps matching TRBD2 (6 bases). Germline V gene lookup returns CDR1 PRHDT and CDR2 FYEKMQ (reference sequence). The V end lost 5 bases, the J end lost 0 bases, and 12 bases lay between the germline ends. This CDR3 has 15 amino acids. CDR3 residues: CASSTRETSTDTQYF. Here the CDR3 DNA reads TGTGCCAGCAGCACTCGGGAGACTAGCACAGATACGCAGTATTTT.

There are many counts of this clonotype. CDR3 protein: CASSSVPDSEQFF. DNA of the CDR3: TGTGCCAGCTCTTCCGTTCCTGACAGCGAGCAGTTCTTC. The V call is TRBV18, the J call TRBJ2-1; perhaps TRBD1 as D (5 bases). The CDR3 totals 13 residues. Between the trimmed V and J ends, which lost 6 bases and 10 bases, there was a span of 16 bases. Per the germline V gene, CDR1 is KGHSH and CDR2 is LQKENI.

The rearrangement links TRBV20-1 to TRBJ1-2; TRBD1 matches at 10 bases. The germline gives CDR1 DFQATT, CDR2 SNEGSKA (reference sequence). The CDR3 is 18 amino acids. With V trimmed by 2 bases and J by 5 bases, 17 bases remained unmatched. Here the CDR3 reads CSARKNTGTGVDGYGYTF. The DNA for the CDR3 is TGCAGTGCTAGAAAAAATACCGGGACAGGGGTAGATGGGTATGGCTACACCTTC.

The rearrangement uses TRBV12-3 or TRBV12-4 and TRBJ2-1, with 10 bases aligning to TRBD2. There are 17 residues in the CDR3. The V segment lost 3 bases and the J segment 3 bases; nucleotides outside the gene matches: 8. The CDR3 DNA sequence: TGTGCCAGCAGTTTCTTAGCGGGGGGCGATATCTACAATGAGCAGTTCTTC. This translates into CASSFLAGGDIYNEQFF.

This clonotype was seen ten or more times. The chain couples TRBV20-1 to TRBJ1-2, with TRBD1 matching 7 bases. The junction had 3 bases not matched to a gene; V was cut back by 0 bases and J by 2 bases. CDR1 is DFQATT and CDR2 is SNEGSKA in the germline V gene (reference sequence). The CDR3 is 14 residues long. CDR3 bases: TGCAGTGCTAGAGACCTGGACAGGAACTATGGCTACACCTTC. It is translated as CSARDLDRNYGYTF.

The chain is built from TRBV10-3 and TRBJ2-2, with D possibly called TRBD1 or TRBD2 (5 bases each). V dropped 10 bases and J dropped 0 bases, with 9 bases sitting between them. The CDR3 contains 13 residues. Germline V gene sequence: CDR1 ENHRY, CDR2 SYGVKD. The CDR3 DNA reads TGTGCCAGCAGGGACGCGAACACCGGGGAGCTGTTTTTT. Translation: CASRDANTGELFF.

The chain couples TRBV5-5 to TRBJ2-4; the D gene could be TRBD1 or TRBD2 (6 bases each). Trimming cost V 5 bases and J 6 bases, with 12 bases left between them. The germline CDR1 and CDR2 sequences are SGHKS and YYEKEE (reference sequence). The CDR3 sequence is 13 residues long. For the CDR3, the DNA is TGTGCCAGCAGTTACGGGGGCTTAAACATTCAGTACTTC. This encodes CASSYGGLNIQYF.

The chain is built from TRBV29-1 and TRBJ1-2; TRBD1 matches at 7 bases. V was pared by 6 bases and J by 1 base, with 14 bases of the junction left unmatched. This CDR3 has 16 residues. Germline values: CDR1 SQVTM, CDR2 ANQGSEA. The CDR3 loop reads CSVPPSQGGFNYGYTF. CDR3 DNA: TGCAGCGTCCCTCCCTCCCAGGGGGGATTTAACTATGGCTACACCTTC.

V usage is TRBV20-1 and J usage is TRBJ2-2, with 7 positions matching TRBD2. Germline V gives CDR1 DFQATT, CDR2 SNEGSKA (reference sequence). V shed 0 bases, J shed 2 bases, and the junction held 3 bases outside the gene matches. CDR3 size: 15 residues. The CDR3 loop is CSAREGGGNTGELFF. CDR3 coding DNA: TGCAGTGCTAGAGAGGGGGGGGGTAACACCGGGGAGCTGTTTTTT.

This clonotype appeared a single time. The chain links TRBV19 to TRBJ2-1; no clear D. The V end lost 4 bases, the J end lost 7 bases, and 14 bases lay between the germline ends. Germline assignment: CDR1 LNHDA and CDR2 SQIVND (reference sequence). This CDR3 is built from 14 residues. CDR3 sequence reads: CASSKARRVNEQFF. The CDR3 nucleotides are TGTGCCAGTAGTAAGGCCCGACGTGTAAATGAGCAGTTCTTC.

This clonotype was recorded many times. This chain links TRBV7-8 with TRBJ2-2; D unclear. The CDR3 contains 13 residues. The germline gives CDR1 SGHVS, CDR2 FQNEAQ. Deletions cut 3 bases from V and 5 bases from J, with 7 bases between. In DNA form, the CDR3 reads TGTGCCAGCAGCTTGGAGCAAACCGGGGAGCTGTTTTTT. It encodes CASSLEQTGELFF.

This clonotype was observed many times. The genes are TRBV3-1 and TRBJ2-3; D not resolved. CDR1 and CDR2 from the germline V gene are LGHDT and YNNKEL (reference sequence). This CDR3 spans 14 amino acids. V was cut by 3 bases and J by 0 bases, with 7 bases left in between. The DNA for the CDR3 is TGTGCCAGCAGCCATCCTCCTAGCACAGATACGCAGTATTTT. As protein: CASSHPPSTDTQYF.

Note on this clonotype: A far larger clone is one nucleotide away, so this likely arose from a read error. J is TRBJ2-1 and V is TRBV28, with 7 bases lining up with TRBD2. V dropped 10 bases and J dropped 13; count of bases not matched to a gene: 19. In germline, CDR1 is MDHEN, CDR2 SYDVKM. The CDR3 is made up of 14 amino acids. The CDR3 DNA is TGTGCCATCGGAAGAGCGGGATCACAAGAGACCCAGTTCTTC. The encoded protein is CAIGRAGSQETQFF.

This clonotype was detected many times. In DNA form, the CDR3 reads TGTGCCATCAGTGACACGGGGGGCACTGAAGCTTTCTTT. Translation: CAISDTGGTEAFF. The V call is TRBV10-3, the J call TRBJ1-1, with D possibly matching TRBD1 (5 bases). Germline assignment: CDR1 ENHRY and CDR2 SYGVKD. The CDR3 covers 13 residues. Deletions cut 3 bases from V and 4 bases from J, with 9 bases between.

Remarks on this clonotype: Since no conserved phenylalanine or tryptophan closes the CDR3, a read error is the likely cause. The CDR3 DNA follows: TGCAGCGGCGCCGGGGGGCGGGGGGGCTCCTACAATGAGCAGTTCCTC. Translated: CSGAGGRGGSYNEQFL. The rearrangement uses TRBV29-1 and TRBJ2-1; 9 nucleotides align to TRBD2. The junction had 10 bases not matched to a gene; V was cut back by 7 bases and J by 0 bases. This CDR3 has 16 amino acids. CDR1 is SQVTM, CDR2 ANQGSEA, per germline.